One and the same sample provided the 15 T cell receptor beta chains below, sequenced in a study of TIL therapy for anti-PD-1-resistant metastatic lung cancer. Stated time point: pre-treatment sample, taken before nivolumab and TIL therapy. Tumor tissue came from excised metastases, mostly pleural nodules or supraclavicular lymph nodes. This was the immunoSEQ v3 assay. Here immunoSEQ multiplex PCR was the method, and the copy in TCRdb shows in-frame clones only, minus some. The top ten hold 7.4% of the sample, which has approximately 12,000 clones, around 58% seen once. Sequencing was performed on tumor tissue, taken at baseline. These receptors were taken from a person between 30 and 79 years old with non-small cell lung cancer.

The rearrangement uses TRBV13 and TRBJ2-7, with D perhaps TRBD1 (5 bases). From germline, CDR1 is PRHDT and CDR2 FYEKMQ (reference sequence). This CDR3 region has 13 residues. V was cut by 2 bases and J by 2 bases, with 7 bases left in between. This CDR3 reads CASSLQGTYEQYF. CDR3 bases: TGTGCCAGCAGCTTACAGGGTACCTACGAGCAGTACTTC.

The rearrangement joins TRBV28 to TRBJ1-5; tentatively, D is TRBD1 (5 bases). Germline V lookup: CDR1 MDHEN, CDR2 SYDVKM. CDR3 length: 18 residues. The V end lost 6 bases, the J end lost 0 bases, and 21 bases lay between the germline ends. The DNA for the CDR3 is TGTGCCAGCAGCCCTGGACACACACTACGTTATAGCAATCAGCCCCAGCATTTT. Protein: CASSPGHTLRYSNQPQHF.

This clone appeared a few times. The chain has TRBV10-3 and TRBJ2-2; 10 bases are shared with TRBD2. The CDR3 length is 17 residues. V lost 3 bases and J lost 3; bases outside the gene matches: 7. CDR1 ENHRY and CDR2 SYGVKD come from the germline V gene. The CDR3 coding sequence is TGTGCCATCAGTGAACTAGGACTAGCGGAACACACCGGGGAGCTGTTTTTT. Protein sequence: CAISELGLAEHTGELFF.

This chain uses TRBV5-5 with TRBJ2-5; TRBD2 matches 10 bases. The V gene end was trimmed by 1 base and the J gene end by 5 bases; junction bases not matched to a gene: 11. The CDR3 is 17 residues long. Germline values: CDR1 SGHKS, CDR2 YYEKEE (reference sequence). Here the CDR3 reads CASSLSTSGTLWETQYF. CDR3 in DNA: TGTGCCAGCAGCTTGAGCACTAGCGGGACCCTCTGGGAGACCCAGTACTTC.

This chain joins TRBV15 and TRBJ2-3; D possibly corresponds to TRBD2 (5 bases). V lost 3 bases, J lost 0 bases, and 10 bases lay in between. CDR3 length: 15 amino acids. The germline CDR1 and CDR2 sequences are LNHNV and YYDKDF (reference sequence). CDR3 nucleotide sequence: TGTGCCACCAGCAGGCTAAGCGGTAGCACAGATACGCAGTATTTT. Its translation is CATSRLSGSTDTQYF.

This sequence joins TRBV7-9 and TRBJ2-1; a weak D match, TRBD1 (6 bases). Per the germline V gene, CDR1 is SEHNR and CDR2 is FQNEAQ (reference sequence). This CDR3 has 12 residues. V lost 4 bases, J lost 8 bases, and 9 bases lay in between. CDR3 loop: CASSYNRDEQFF. CDR3 in DNA: TGTGCCAGCAGCTACAACAGGGATGAGCAGTTCTTC.

The chain is built from TRBV10-3 and TRBJ1-2, with 9 bases that match TRBD1. This CDR3 is 16 amino acids long. In germline, CDR1 is ENHRY, CDR2 SYGVKD. The V gene end was trimmed by 1 base and the J gene end by 2 bases; junction bases not matched to a gene: 5. CDR3 sequence reads: CAISEFPGQGNYGYTF. CDR3 in DNA: TGTGCCATCAGTGAGTTTCCCGGACAGGGGAACTATGGCTACACCTTC.

CDR3 nucleotide sequence: TGTGCCACCAGCAGAGAACAGGGCCTGTCCTACGAGCAGTACTTC. It yields the protein CATSREQGLSYEQYF. The chain joins TRBV15 to TRBJ2-7; a possible D gene is TRBD1 (6 bases). This CDR3 is built from 15 residues. Between the trimmed V and J ends, which lost 0 bases and 1 base, there was a span of 10 bases. Germline values: CDR1 LNHNV, CDR2 YYDKDF (reference sequence).

This clone was observed a few times. The V and J genes are TRBV5-1 and TRBJ1-3; D uncertain. There are 16 residues in the CDR3. Trimming shortened V by 2 bases and J by 4 bases, and 16 bases separated the two germline ends. Germline CDR1 and CDR2: SGHRS and YFSETQ. The CDR3 loop reads CASSLSLPSAGNTIYF. The DNA of the CDR3 is TGCGCCAGCAGCTTAAGCCTCCCCTCTGCGGGAAACACCATATATTTT.

DNA for the CDR3: TGTGCCAGCAGCCAAGTGGCCACTAGCGGGAGTGTGGACGAGCAGTACTTC. Its protein product is CASSQVATSGSVDEQYF. The chain has TRBV4-2 and TRBJ2-7, with 11 bases matching TRBD2. The V gene end was trimmed by 1 base and the J gene end by 5 bases; junction bases not matched to a gene: 10. There are 17 residues in the CDR3. Germline CDR1 reads LGHNA; CDR2 reads YNFKEQ.

This chain links TRBV28 with TRBJ2-7; D gene unclear. CDR3 length equals 14 residues. The germline V gene has CDR1 MDHEN and CDR2 SYDVKM. Trimming took off 6 bases at V and 3 bases at J, with 15 bases between the two ends. In DNA form, the CDR3 reads TGTGCCAGCAGCCTCATCGGGCAGAACTACGAGCAGTACTTC. Translated: CASSLIGQNYEQYF. The entire variable domain, with the rest obtained from reference TRBV28 and TRBJ2-7, is as follows: DVKVTQSSRYLVKRTGEKVFLECVQDMDHENMFWYRQDPGLGLRLIYFSYDVKMKEKGDIPEGYSVSREKKERFSLILESASTNQTSMYLCASSLIGQNYEQYFGPGTRLTVT.

This clone was detected only a few times. This rearrangement joins TRBV19 to TRBJ2-1, with D possibly TRBD1 on 5 matching bases. The ends were cut back, 7 bases at V and 5 bases at J, with 15 bases in the middle. The CDR3 loop spans 14 amino acids. Germline assignment: CDR1 LNHDA and CDR2 SQIVND (reference sequence). This CDR3 reads CASKVLQGHNEQFF. CDR3 DNA: TGTGCCAGTAAAGTCCTGCAGGGCCACAATGAGCAGTTCTTC. The full variable domain, its missing parts supplied by reference TRBV19 and TRBJ2-1, is DGGITQSPKYLFRKEGQNVTLSCEQNLNHDAMYWYRQDPGQGLRLIYYSQIVNDFQKGDIAEGYSVSREKKESFPLTVTSAQKNPTAFYLCASKVLQGHNEQFFGPGTRLTVL.

V usage is TRBV19 and J usage is TRBJ1-1; weak D call: TRBD1 (5 bases). The CDR3 is 15 residues long. The ends were cut back, 4 bases at V and 1 base at J, with 13 bases in the middle. Germline lookup yields CDR1 LNHDA and CDR2 SQIVND (reference sequence). Here the CDR3 reads CASSKDTLGNTEAFF. The CDR3, as DNA: TGTGCCAGTAGTAAGGACACCCTGGGGAACACTGAAGCTTTCTTT. Filled out from reference TRBV19 and TRBJ1-1, the complete variable domain reads DGGITQSPKYLFRKEGQNVTLSCEQNLNHDAMYWYRQDPGQGLRLIYYSQIVNDFQKGDIAEGYSVSREKKESFPLTVTSAQKNPTAFYLCASSKDTLGNTEAFFGQGTRLTVV.

The genes are TRBV19 and TRBJ2-4; TRBD2 is a possible D gene (5 bases). Germline loops: CDR1 LNHDA, CDR2 SQIVND (reference sequence). Deletions cut 5 bases from V and 5 bases from J, with 13 bases between. This CDR3 has 14 amino acids. Here the CDR3 DNA reads TGTGCCAGTAGTCACACGGGGTGGGAAAACATTCAGTACTTC. This sequence encodes CASSHTGWENIQYF.

The chain employs TRBV27 and TRBJ1-5; the D is unclear. The CDR3 sequence is 14 residues long. V dropped 8 bases and J dropped 4 bases, with 15 bases sitting between them. CDR1 is MNHEY, CDR2 SMNVEV, per germline (reference sequence). CDR3 residues: CASRPAVENQPQHF. DNA for the CDR3: TGTGCCAGCCGGCCGGCGGTTGAAAATCAGCCCCAGCATTTT.